The rows below give T cell receptor beta chains drawn from one sample of a study of T cells after yellow fever vaccination. From the 5' RACE reads, TCRdb called clonotypes with MiXCR, one entry per CDR3 protein. The sample yields around 310,000 distinct CDR3 sequences, around 4.3% seen once. The specimen was PBMCs, collected 15 days after the yellow fever booster vaccination. These receptors were obtained from a man between 18 and 35 years old who received the YFV17D yellow fever vaccine. Each CDR3 is given with its conserved first and last residue. A D gene is named only where the DNA matches it firmly. Rows may omit the clone size; those that give it use once, few, many or a size class.

size: NA
J: TRBJ1-3
D: NA
V: TRBV20-1
DNA: TGCAGTGCTAGATTGGGGAGCTCTGGAAACACCATATATTTT
CDR3: CSARLGSSGNTIYF

size: many
J: TRBJ1-5
D: NA
V: TRBV4-3
DNA: TGCGCCAGCAGCCAAGAATTGGGTCGGTGGAGAGAGGAAGGTAGCAATCAGCCCCAGCATTTT
CDR3: CASSQELGRWREEGSNQPQHF

size: few
J: TRBJ2-1
D: NA
V: TRBV20-1
DNA: TGCAGTGCCCGGCCCCGGACAGTGCACTACAATGAGCAGTTCTTC
CDR3: CSARPRTVHYNEQFF

size: NA
J: TRBJ2-7
D: NA
V: TRBV5-1
DNA: TGCGCCAGCAGCCTAGGGTTATTGACCTACGAGCAGTACTTC
CDR3: CASSLGLLTYEQYF

size: few
J: TRBJ2-3
D: NA
V: TRBV5-1
DNA: TGCGCCAGCAGCCGTTACTCGGACTCCCTCGGGGATACGCAGTATTTT
CDR3: CASSRYSDSLGDTQYF

size: many
J: TRBJ1-1
D: NA
V: TRBV4-1
DNA: TGCGCCAGCAGCCAAGAACGGGTGAACACTGAAGCTTTCTTT
CDR3: CASSQERVNTEAFF

size: NA
J: TRBJ1-2
D: NA
V: TRBV15
DNA: TGTGCCACCAGGCGAGGGGGAGAAGGCTACACCTTC
CDR3: CATRRGGEGYTF

size: few
J: TRBJ2-3
D: NA
V: TRBV5-5
DNA: TGTGCCAGCAGCTTAGGGGGACTTTACACAGATACGCAGTATTTT
CDR3: CASSLGGLYTDTQYF

size: few
J: TRBJ2-1
D: TRBD1
V: TRBV7-2
DNA: TGTGCCAGCAGCCGGGACAGGGCGGGCAATGAGCAGTTCTTC
CDR3: CASSRDRAGNEQFF

size: many
J: TRBJ1-1
D: TRBD1
V: TRBV4-1
DNA: TGCGCCAGCAGCCAGCGGACAGGGCGGACCAGGAACACTGAAGCTTTCTTT
CDR3: CASSQRTGRTRNTEAFF